Listed here are 18 T cell receptor beta chains from one sample, sequenced in a study of cytomegalovirus exposure and HLA in healthy donors. The PCR used 60 Vbeta and 13 Jbeta primers. Clones were sequenced by immunoSEQ multiplex PCR, and TCRdb holds only the in-frame ones, with some missing. The sample consists of around 110,000 clones, roughly four fifths of them appearing once. Specimen: PBMCs. The receptors stem from a man aged 45 to 65 in good health and CMV-seronegative.

This chain links TRBV9 with TRBJ2-5; D call uncertain. Germline CDR1 is SGDLS and CDR2 is YYNGEE. CDR3 length: 13 amino acids. V was clipped by 2 bases and J by 5 bases, with 10 bases between them. The CDR3 sequence is CASSVDSRETQYF. CDR3 nucleotides: TGTGCCAGCAGCGTCGACTCCCGGGAGACCCAGTACTTC.

The chain couples TRBV7-8 to TRBJ1-2; D call uncertain. The CDR3 has 13 amino acids. CDR1 and CDR2 from the germline V gene are SGHVS and FQNEAQ. The V and J ends lost 1 base and 2 bases respectively, with 5 bases between them. The CDR3 sequence: CASSLDKNYGYTF. CDR3 nucleotide sequence: TGTGCCAGCAGCTTAGACAAGAACTATGGCTACACCTTC. Supplemented by reference TRBV7-8 and TRBJ1-2, the full variable domain reads GAGVSQSPRYKVAKRGQDVALRCDPISGHVSLFWYQQALGQGPEFLTYFQNEAQLDKSGLPSDRFFAERPEGSVSTLKIQRTQQEDSAVYLCASSLDKNYGYTFGSGTRLTVV.

V and J are TRBV5-5 and TRBJ1-5, with D perhaps matching TRBD1 (6 bases). Trimming stripped 1 base from V and 7 bases from J, with 12 bases between. The V gene's germline CDR1 is SGHKS and CDR2 YYEKEE (reference sequence). The CDR3 spans 14 residues. Written as DNA, the CDR3 is TGTGCCAGCAGCTTGAGAACAGGGACACAGCCCCAGCATTTT. It translates to CASSLRTGTQPQHF.

This clone showed up just a few times. The chain recombines TRBV5-1 with TRBJ1-5; no firm D call. This CDR3 comprises 13 residues. The V gene lost 0 bases and the J gene lost 6 bases, with 7 bases spanning the gap. Per the germline V gene, CDR1 is SGHRS and CDR2 is YFSETQ. The CDR3, as DNA: TGCGCCAGCAGCTTGGATTCCGTTCAGCCCCAGCATTTT. It specifies CASSLDSVQPQHF.

The chain uses TRBV11-3 and TRBJ2-1; D remains unclear. This CDR3 is 14 amino acids long. Germline lookup yields CDR1 SGHNT and CDR2 YENEEA. Deletions cut 1 base from V and 5 bases from J, with 9 bases between. The CDR3 here is CASSLGFTDNEQFF. DNA of the CDR3: TGTGCCAGCAGCTTAGGGTTTACAGACAATGAGCAGTTCTTC. The whole variable domain, remainder taken from reference TRBV11-3 and TRBJ2-1, is EAGVVQSPRYKIIEKKQPVAFWCNPISGHNTLYWYLQNLGQGPELLIRYENEEAVDDSQLPKDRFSAERLKGVDSTLKIQPAELGDSAVYLCASSLGFTDNEQFFGPGTRLTVL.

The chain links TRBV5-1 to TRBJ2-2, with TRBD2 matching over 10 bases. V trimming: 3 bases; J trimming: 5 bases; junction bases outside the gene matches: 4. This CDR3 is built from 15 residues. From germline, CDR1 is SGHRS and CDR2 YFSETQ. DNA for the CDR3: TGCGCCAGCAGCTCACTAGCGGGGAATACCGGGGAGCTGTTTTTT. Protein product: CASSSLAGNTGELFF.

For the CDR3, the DNA is TGTGCCAGCAGCTTAGACCGGTCACCCCTCCACTTT. As protein: CASSLDRSPLHF. The chain employs TRBV7-9 and TRBJ1-6; D not certain. The CDR3 sequence is 12 residues long. Germline assignment: CDR1 SEHNR and CDR2 FQNEAQ (reference sequence). V was cut by 1 base and J by 10 bases, with 5 bases left in between.

This clone has only a few counts. The CDR3 nucleotides read TGTGCCAGCAGCCCCCCCTTTAGAATGGACAGGGGCTACGAGCAGTACTTC. It is translated as CASSPPFRMDRGYEQYF. The V gene is TRBV7-9, the J gene TRBJ2-5, with 9 bases that match TRBD1. TRBJ2-7 explains the end of the DNA better; the J call may be wrong. The CDR3 covers 17 residues. Germline V lookup: CDR1 SEHNR, CDR2 FQNEAQ (reference sequence).

The chain is built from TRBV10-3 and TRBJ2-2; no definite D call. Trimming took off 7 bases at V and 0 bases at J, with 15 bases between the two ends. Germline V lookup: CDR1 ENHRY, CDR2 SYGVKD. This CDR3 has 16 amino acids. CDR3 in DNA: TGTGCCATCAACGCCAGGCAACGAACGAACACCGGGGAGCTGTTTTTT. Amino acid sequence: CAINARQRTNTGELFF.

The chain is built from TRBV4-1 and TRBJ1-1; D call uncertain. Deletions cut 0 bases from V and 0 bases from J, with 11 bases between. This CDR3 is 16 amino acids long. Germline values: CDR1 MGHRA, CDR2 YSYEKL. The CDR3 DNA follows: TGCGCCAGCAGCCAAGATATGGGCAGGTTGAACACTGAAGCTTTCTTT. It codes for CASSQDMGRLNTEAFF.

The V and J genes are TRBV30 and TRBJ2-5, with D unresolved. V lost 0 bases, J lost 6 bases, and 14 bases lay in between. Germline V gene lookup returns CDR1 GTSNPN and CDR2 SVGIG (reference sequence). CDR3 length: 14 amino acids. CDR3 region: CAWSVSGYVKTQYF. As DNA, the CDR3 is TGTGCCTGGAGTGTATCCGGGTATGTAAAGACCCAGTACTTC.

The chain links TRBV28 to TRBJ1-6, with TRBD1 as a possible D gene (6 bases). This CDR3 has 12 residues. Trimming took off 6 bases at V and 14 bases at J, with 14 bases between the two ends. Germline V gene data show CDR1 as MDHEN and CDR2 as SYDVKM. CDR3 coding DNA: TGTGCCAGCAGAGACAGGTTTTCGGCCCTCCACTTT. The encoded protein is CASRDRFSALHF.

The rearrangement uses TRBV18 and TRBJ2-7; TRBD1 matches at 11 bases. V was clipped by 4 bases and J by 2 bases; unmatched bases: 4. Germline V lookup: CDR1 KGHSH, CDR2 LQKENI. CDR3 length: 15 amino acids. The CDR3 protein is CASSRGQGDPYEQYF. The DNA of the CDR3 is TGTGCCAGCTCACGGGGACAGGGGGACCCCTACGAGCAGTACTTC.

This clone has just one count. Other nucleotide sequences in the sample specify the same CDR3. J is TRBJ2-2 and V is TRBV5-1; 10 bases match TRBD1. V was clipped by 2 bases and J by 3 bases; unmatched bases: 4. CDR3 size: 16 residues. Germline V gene data show CDR1 as SGHRS and CDR2 as YFSETQ. This CDR3 is CASSLAGTGDTGELFF. The CDR3 DNA reads as TGCGCCAGCAGCTTAGCCGGGACAGGGGACACCGGGGAGCTGTTTTTT.

The CDR3 reads CASSQVRGSSYEQYF. The CDR3 nucleotides read TGTGCCAGCAGCCAAGTTCGAGGCAGCTCCTACGAGCAGTACTTC. The chain couples TRBV4-2 to TRBJ2-7, with no clear D. Trimming removed 1 base at V and 0 bases at J, with 10 bases between. This CDR3 has 15 amino acids. The germline V gene has CDR1 LGHNA and CDR2 YNFKEQ.

The CDR3 here is CASSPGQNSYGYTF. The CDR3 DNA reads TGCGCCAGCAGCCCCGGACAGAACAGCTATGGCTACACCTTC. The chain links TRBV5-1 to TRBJ1-2; tentatively, D is TRBD1 (6 bases). The ends were cut back, 4 bases at V and 4 bases at J, with 14 bases in the middle. The CDR3 spans 14 residues. Germline CDR1 is SGHRS and CDR2 is YFSETQ.

In this sample, this clone turned up a few times. The chain links TRBV30 to TRBJ1-1, with 8 bases fitting TRBD1. Germline V gene lookup returns CDR1 GTSNPN and CDR2 SVGIG (reference sequence). The V segment lost 1 base and the J segment 1 base; nucleotides outside the gene matches: 8. The CDR3 has 16 amino acids. The CDR3 sequence: CAWSAKPGTGNTEAFF. Here the CDR3 DNA reads TGTGCCTGGAGTGCAAAGCCCGGGACAGGGAACACTGAAGCTTTCTTT.

This clone was observed a few times. This chain joins TRBV28 and TRBJ2-6, with 9 bases lining up with TRBD1. V shed 8 bases, J shed 3 bases, and the junction held 17 bases outside the gene matches. This CDR3 has 19 residues. Germline V lookup: CDR1 MDHEN, CDR2 SYDVKM. DNA of the CDR3: TGTGCCAGCGTCAACGGGTGGGGACAGGGACTATATGGGGCCAACGTCCTGACTTTC. Its translation: CASVNGWGQGLYGANVLTF. Full variable domain (rest looked up from reference TRBV28 and TRBJ2-6): DVKVTQSSRYLVKRTGEKVFLECVQDMDHENMFWYRQDPGLGLRLIYFSYDVKMKEKGDIPEGYSVSREKKERFSLILESASTNQTSMYLCASVNGWGQGLYGANVLTFGAGSRLTVL.